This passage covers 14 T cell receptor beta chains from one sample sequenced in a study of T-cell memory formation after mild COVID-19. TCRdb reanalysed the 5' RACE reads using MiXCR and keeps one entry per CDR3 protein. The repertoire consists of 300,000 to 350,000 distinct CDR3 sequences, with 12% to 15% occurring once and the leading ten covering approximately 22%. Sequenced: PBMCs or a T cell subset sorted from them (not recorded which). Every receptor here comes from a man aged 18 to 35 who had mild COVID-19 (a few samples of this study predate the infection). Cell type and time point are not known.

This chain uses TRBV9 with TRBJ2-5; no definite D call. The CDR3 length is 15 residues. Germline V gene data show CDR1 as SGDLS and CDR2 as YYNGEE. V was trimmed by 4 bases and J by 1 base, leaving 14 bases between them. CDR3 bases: TGTGCCAGCAGCCCGCGGACCCTCCCCCAAGAGACCCAGTACTTC. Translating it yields CASSPRTLPQETQYF.

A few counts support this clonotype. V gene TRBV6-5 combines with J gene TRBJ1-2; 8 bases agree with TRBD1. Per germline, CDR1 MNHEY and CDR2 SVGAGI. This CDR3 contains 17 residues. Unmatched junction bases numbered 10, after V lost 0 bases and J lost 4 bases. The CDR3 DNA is TGTGCCAGCAGTTACTCGGGACAGGCGGCGGGATTCTATGGCTACACCTTC. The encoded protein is CASSYSGQAAGFYGYTF.

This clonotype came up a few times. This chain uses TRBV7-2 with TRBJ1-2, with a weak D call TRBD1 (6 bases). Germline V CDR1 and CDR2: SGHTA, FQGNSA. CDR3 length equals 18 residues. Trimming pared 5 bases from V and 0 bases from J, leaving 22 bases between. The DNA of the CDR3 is TGTGCCAGCAGCGCACGACCAGGGGTTCAGTACTCTAACTATGGCTACACCTTC. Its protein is CASSARPGVQYSNYGYTF. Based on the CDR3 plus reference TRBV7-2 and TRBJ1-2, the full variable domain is GAGVSQSPSNKVTEKGKDVELRCDPISGHTALYWYRQSLGQGLEFLIYFQGNSAPDKSGLPSDRFSAERTGGSVSTLTIQRTQQEDSAVYLCASSARPGVQYSNYGYTFGSGTRLTVV.

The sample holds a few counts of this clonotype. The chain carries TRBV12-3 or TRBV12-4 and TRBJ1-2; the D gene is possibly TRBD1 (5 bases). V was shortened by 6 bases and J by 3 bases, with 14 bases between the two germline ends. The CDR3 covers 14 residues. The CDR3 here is CASRPGAGDYGYTF. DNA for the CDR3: TGTGCCAGCAGACCCGGGGCCGGGGACTATGGCTACACCTTC.

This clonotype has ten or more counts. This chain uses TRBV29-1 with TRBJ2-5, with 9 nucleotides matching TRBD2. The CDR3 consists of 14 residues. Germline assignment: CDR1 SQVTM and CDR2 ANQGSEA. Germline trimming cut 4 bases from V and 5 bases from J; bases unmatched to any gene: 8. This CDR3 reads CSVAYQSGGETQYF. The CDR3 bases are TGCAGCGTTGCGTACCAAAGCGGGGGGGAGACCCAGTACTTC.

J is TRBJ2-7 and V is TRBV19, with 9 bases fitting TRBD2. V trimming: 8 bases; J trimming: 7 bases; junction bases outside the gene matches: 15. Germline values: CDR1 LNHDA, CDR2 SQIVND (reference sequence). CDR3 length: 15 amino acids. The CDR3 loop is CASARSASGAGEQYF. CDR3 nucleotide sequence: TGTGCCAGTGCCCGGTCGGCTAGCGGGGCAGGGGAGCAGTACTTC.

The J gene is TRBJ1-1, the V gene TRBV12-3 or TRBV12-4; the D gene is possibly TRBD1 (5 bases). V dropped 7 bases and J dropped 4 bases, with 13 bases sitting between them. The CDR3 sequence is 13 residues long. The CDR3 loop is CASIELGGTEAFF. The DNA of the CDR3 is TGTGCCAGCATCGAGTTGGGGGGCACTGAAGCTTTCTTT.

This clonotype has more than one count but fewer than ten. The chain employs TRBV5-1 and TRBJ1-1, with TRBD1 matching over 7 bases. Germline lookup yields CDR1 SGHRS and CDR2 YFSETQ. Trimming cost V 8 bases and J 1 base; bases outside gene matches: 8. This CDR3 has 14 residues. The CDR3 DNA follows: TGCGCCAGTCAAATACAGGGGCCGAACACTGAAGCTTTCTTT. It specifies CASQIQGPNTEAFF.

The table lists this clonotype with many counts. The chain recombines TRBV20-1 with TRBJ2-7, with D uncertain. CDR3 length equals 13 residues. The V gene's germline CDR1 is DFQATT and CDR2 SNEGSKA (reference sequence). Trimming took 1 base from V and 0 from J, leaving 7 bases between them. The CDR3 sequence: CSARVEPSYEQYF. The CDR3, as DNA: TGCAGTGCTAGAGTAGAACCCTCCTACGAGCAGTACTTC.

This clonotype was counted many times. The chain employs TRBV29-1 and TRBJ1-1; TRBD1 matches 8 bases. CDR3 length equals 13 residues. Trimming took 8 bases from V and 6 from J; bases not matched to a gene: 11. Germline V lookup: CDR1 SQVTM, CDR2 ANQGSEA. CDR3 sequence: CSTWGQGASEAFF. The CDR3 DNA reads TGCAGCACCTGGGGGCAGGGGGCATCTGAAGCTTTCTTT.

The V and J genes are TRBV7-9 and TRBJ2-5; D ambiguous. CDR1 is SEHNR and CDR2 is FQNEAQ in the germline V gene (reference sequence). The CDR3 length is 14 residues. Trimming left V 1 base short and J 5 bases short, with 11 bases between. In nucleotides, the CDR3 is TGTGCCAGCAGCTTAGATGTAGTCTGGGAGACCCAGTACTTC. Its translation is CASSLDVVWETQYF.

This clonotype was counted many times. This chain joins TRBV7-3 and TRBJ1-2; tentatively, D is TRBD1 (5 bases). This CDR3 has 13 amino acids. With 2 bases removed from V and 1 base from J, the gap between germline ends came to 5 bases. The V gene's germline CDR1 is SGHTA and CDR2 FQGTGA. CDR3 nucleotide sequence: TGTGCCAGCAGCTTAGGGGGTAACTATGGCTACACCTTC. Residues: CASSLGGNYGYTF.

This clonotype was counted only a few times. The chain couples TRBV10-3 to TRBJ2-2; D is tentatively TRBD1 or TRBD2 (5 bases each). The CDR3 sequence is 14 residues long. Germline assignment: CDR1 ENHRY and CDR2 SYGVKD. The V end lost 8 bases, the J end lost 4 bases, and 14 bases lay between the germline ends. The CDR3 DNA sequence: TGTGCCATCTGTCGGGACGGATTCACCGGGGAGCTGTTTTTT. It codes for CAICRDGFTGELFF.

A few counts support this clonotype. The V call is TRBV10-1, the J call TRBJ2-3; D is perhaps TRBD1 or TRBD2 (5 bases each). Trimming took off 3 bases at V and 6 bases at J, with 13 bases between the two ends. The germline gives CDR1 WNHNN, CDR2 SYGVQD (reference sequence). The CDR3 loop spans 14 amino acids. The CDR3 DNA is TGCGCCAGCAGTGACCACGAGTGGGGGGATACGCAGTATTTT. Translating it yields CASSDHEWGDTQYF.